Each of the 5 T cell receptor beta chains below was sequenced from the same sample in a study of regulatory T cells in long-lasting Graves disease. Construction of the TCR beta libraries employed iRepertoire HTBI primers in conjunction with Arm-PCR of CDR3 regions. TCRdb itself ran the multiplex PCR reads through MiXCR, one entry per CDR3 protein. The sample lists around 500,000 distinct CDR3 sequences; about 11% were seen once. Time point here: newly diagnosed GD, antithyroid drugs for less than 3 months. PBMC-derived RNA was used for the TCR library. This same sample was also part of a study on T cells in Graves' hyperthyroidism and ophthalmopathy.

This specimen was peripheral blood mononuclear cells (PBMCs), taken at new diagnosis, from a patient treated with antithyroid drugs. These receptors were taken from a woman under 40 with Graves disease.

This clonotype was seen repeatedly, ten times or more. V and J are TRBV6-1 and TRBJ2-6, with D possibly being TRBD1 or TRBD2 (6 bases each). V lost 5 bases and J lost 0, with 17 bases in between. Germline-derived CDR1 and CDR2 are MNHNS and SASEGT. CDR3 length: 18 amino acids. The chain's CDR3 is CASSQGGQASSGANVLTF. DNA of the CDR3: TGTGCCAGCAGTCAAGGGGGGCAGGCCTCCTCTGGGGCCAACGTCCTGACTTTC.

Ten or more counts support this clonotype. The chain employs TRBV6-5 and TRBJ1-1, with TRBD1 matching 9 bases. The V segment lost 6 bases and the J segment 5 bases; nucleotides outside the gene matches: 4. The CDR3 sequence is 13 residues long. The germline gives CDR1 MNHEY, CDR2 SVGAGI. Written as DNA, the CDR3 is TGTGCCAGCAGCTACAGGGGGCGGACTGAAGCTTTCTTT. The encoded protein is CASSYRGRTEAFF.

This clonotype has ten or more counts. The rearrangement links TRBV4-3 to TRBJ2-5, with a tentative D call TRBD1 (5 bases). The CDR3 sequence is 15 residues long. With 0 bases removed from V and 3 bases from J, the gap between germline ends came to 11 bases. The germline gives CDR1 LGHNA, CDR2 YSLEER. In nucleotides, the CDR3 is TGCGCCAGCAGCCAAGATATAGGGGCAGAAGAGACCCAGTACTTC. Amino acids: CASSQDIGAEETQYF.

This clonotype was found many times. The CDR3 here is CASSDYNLRNTIYF. Here the CDR3 DNA reads TGTGCCAGCAGTGATTACAATCTTCGAAACACCATATATTTT. The rearrangement joins TRBV6-2 or TRBV6-3 to TRBJ1-3; no firm D call. The germline CDR1 and CDR2 sequences are MNHEY and SVGEGT. CDR3 size: 14 residues. V was cut by 5 bases and J by 5 bases, with 13 bases left in between.

In this sample, this clonotype turned up many times. V usage is TRBV7-6 and J usage is TRBJ1-2; D is unresolved. With 1 base removed from V and 8 bases from J, the gap between germline ends came to 14 bases. The CDR3 totals 14 residues. Germline V gives CDR1 SGHVS, CDR2 FNYEAQ. CDR3 protein: CASSLGGPSVGYTF. In DNA form, the CDR3 reads TGTGCCAGCAGCTTAGGTGGGCCAAGCGTGGGCTACACCTTC.